A selection of T cell receptor beta chains follows, all from one sample in a study of shared clonotypes between healthy human individuals. Only in-frame clones appear in the TCRdb table, and some are missing; sequencing was by immunoSEQ multiplex PCR. The sample includes 2,500,000 or so clones, more than 80% of them seen just once. Input material: naive CD4+ T cells sorted from blood. These receptors were collected from a man between 18 and 29 years old in good health. CDR3s include the opening cysteine and the closing phenylalanine or tryptophan. D genes are given only for firm matches. Part of the rows lack a size; the others show once, few, many or a class for expanded clones.

j_call: TRBJ1-3; clone_size: -; d_call: -; v_call: TRBV10-3; cdr3_aa: CAISEGDPGNTIYF; cdr3_nt: TGTGCCATCAGTGAGGGGGACCCTGGAAACACCATATATTTT
j_call: TRBJ2-7; clone_size: -; d_call: TRBD1; v_call: TRBV7-2; cdr3_aa: CASSRGQGLSYEQYF; cdr3_nt: TGTGCCAGCAGCCGAGGACAGGGGCTTTCCTACGAGCAGTACTTC
j_call: TRBJ1-1; clone_size: -; d_call: -; v_call: TRBV7-4; cdr3_aa: CASTYRWDTEAFF; cdr3_nt: TGTGCCAGCACATACAGATGGGATACTGAAGCTTTCTTT
j_call: TRBJ1-1; clone_size: once; d_call: -; v_call: TRBV19; cdr3_aa: CASSRKQGEAFF; cdr3_nt: TGTGCCAGTAGTAGAAAACAGGGAGAAGCTTTCTTT
j_call: TRBJ2-3; clone_size: -; d_call: TRBD2; v_call: TRBV14; cdr3_aa: CASSLRRPSGGDTQYF; cdr3_nt: TGTGCCAGCAGCCTCAGACGGCCTAGCGGGGGGGATACGCAGTATTTT
j_call: TRBJ1-6; clone_size: -; d_call: -; v_call: TRBV7-8; cdr3_aa: CASRKEGSSPLHF; cdr3_nt: TGTGCCAGCAGAAAAGAAGGGTCTTCACCCCTCCACTTT
j_call: TRBJ1-1; clone_size: -; d_call: -; v_call: TRBV2; cdr3_aa: CASSARQEAFF; cdr3_nt: TGTGCCAGCAGTGCCAGACAAGAAGCTTTCTTT
j_call: TRBJ2-5; clone_size: -; d_call: TRBD2; v_call: TRBV15; cdr3_aa: CATSRGDSGGALETQYF; cdr3_nt: TGTGCCACCAGCAGAGGCGATAGCGGGGGTGCCCTGGAGACCCAGTACTTC
j_call: TRBJ2-7; clone_size: -; d_call: -; v_call: TRBV4-1; cdr3_aa: CASSITGFFGEQYF; cdr3_nt: TGCGCCAGCAGCATAACAGGGTTCTTTGGCGAGCAGTACTTC
j_call: TRBJ1-2; clone_size: -; d_call: -; v_call: TRBV5-6; cdr3_aa: CASSQLRGDGYTF; cdr3_nt: TGTGCCAGCAGTCAACTCCGCGGGGATGGCTACACCTTC
j_call: TRBJ2-7; clone_size: -; d_call: TRBD2; v_call: TRBV2; cdr3_aa: CASSYTSGNYEQYF; cdr3_nt: TGTGCCAGCAGTTATACTAGCGGCAACTACGAGCAGTACTTC
j_call: TRBJ1-6; clone_size: few; d_call: -; v_call: TRBV2; cdr3_aa: CASSERKGNNSPLHF; cdr3_nt: TGTGCCAGCAGTGAGAGGAAGGGGAATAATTCACCCCTCCACTTT
j_call: TRBJ1-1; clone_size: -; d_call: -; v_call: TRBV5-8; cdr3_aa: CASSLGRAGISTEAFF; cdr3_nt: TGTGCCAGCAGCTTGGGAAGGGCAGGGATTAGCACTGAAGCTTTCTTT
j_call: TRBJ2-3; clone_size: few; d_call: TRBD1; v_call: TRBV5-4; cdr3_aa: CASSQQGATDTQYF; cdr3_nt: TGTGCCAGCAGCCAACAGGGGGCTACAGATACGCAGTATTTT
j_call: TRBJ2-7; clone_size: -; d_call: TRBD1; v_call: TRBV30; cdr3_aa: CAWRSRQGYEQYF; cdr3_nt: TGTGCCTGGAGGAGCCGACAGGGCTACGAGCAGTACTTC
j_call: TRBJ2-7; clone_size: -; d_call: TRBD1; v_call: TRBV2; cdr3_aa: CASTPTGSNYEQYF; cdr3_nt: TGTGCCAGCACCCCGACAGGGTCGAACTACGAGCAGTACTTC
j_call: TRBJ2-3; clone_size: -; d_call: TRBD2; v_call: TRBV5-4; cdr3_aa: CASSRAGGTDTQYF; cdr3_nt: TGTGCCAGCAGCCGAGCGGGGGGCACAGATACGCAGTATTTT
j_call: TRBJ1-3; clone_size: -; d_call: -; v_call: TRBV5-1; cdr3_aa: CASRRSPGFLPSGSGNTIYF; cdr3_nt: TGCGCCAGCAGAAGATCCCCAGGTTTTCTCCCTAGCGGCTCTGGAAACACCATATATTTT
j_call: TRBJ1-4; clone_size: -; d_call: TRBD1; v_call: TRBV7-9; cdr3_aa: CASSLGDRVNEKLFF; cdr3_nt: TGTGCCAGCAGCTTGGGGGACAGGGTTAATGAAAAACTGTTTTTT
j_call: TRBJ2-2; clone_size: -; d_call: -; v_call: TRBV9; cdr3_aa: CASSVFGNTGELFF; cdr3_nt: TGTGCCAGCAGCGTTTTTGGGAACACCGGGGAGCTGTTTTTT
j_call: TRBJ2-1; clone_size: -; d_call: -; v_call: TRBV11-3; cdr3_aa: CASSSNEIEQFF; cdr3_nt: TGTGCCAGCAGCTCGAACGAAATTGAGCAGTTCTTC
j_call: TRBJ1-5; clone_size: few; d_call: -; v_call: TRBV6-1; cdr3_aa: CAIMGRLNSNQPQHF; cdr3_nt: TGTGCCATCATGGGACGCCTCAATAGCAATCAGCCCCAGCATTTT
j_call: TRBJ2-7; clone_size: -; d_call: TRBD2; v_call: TRBV6-5; cdr3_aa: CASSSALANSYEQYF; cdr3_nt: TGTGCCAGCAGTTCCGCACTAGCGAACTCCTACGAGCAGTACTTC
j_call: TRBJ2-4; clone_size: -; d_call: -; v_call: TRBV25-1; cdr3_aa: CASSPRGSGRENIQYF; cdr3_nt: TGTGCCAGCAGTCCCCGTGGATCGGGGCGGGAAAACATTCAGTACTTC
j_call: TRBJ2-1; clone_size: -; d_call: TRBD1; v_call: TRBV11-2; cdr3_aa: CASGQGASSNEQFF; cdr3_nt: TGTGCCAGCGGACAGGGGGCGTCGAGCAATGAGCAGTTCTTC
j_call: TRBJ1-6; clone_size: -; d_call: TRBD1; v_call: TRBV14; cdr3_aa: CASSPRKGGNSPLHF; cdr3_nt: TGTGCCAGCAGCCCAAGAAAAGGGGGCAATTCACCCCTCCACTTT
j_call: TRBJ2-3; clone_size: -; d_call: TRBD1; v_call: TRBV4-2; cdr3_aa: CASSQDVDRVTDTQYF; cdr3_nt: TGTGCCAGCAGCCAAGATGTGGACAGGGTTACAGATACGCAGTATTTT
j_call: TRBJ1-2; clone_size: -; d_call: TRBD1; v_call: TRBV29-1; cdr3_aa: CSGNTGTGASYGYTF; cdr3_nt: TGCAGCGGAAACACCGGGACAGGGGCGTCCTATGGCTACACCTTC
j_call: TRBJ2-3; clone_size: -; d_call: -; v_call: TRBV19; cdr3_aa: CASSQVDTQYF; cdr3_nt: TGTGCCAGTAGTCAGGTGGATACGCAGTATTTT
j_call: TRBJ2-7; clone_size: -; d_call: TRBD2; v_call: TRBV10-3; cdr3_aa: CAIGVGLAGGSYEQYF; cdr3_nt: TGTGCCATCGGGGTGGGCCTAGCGGGAGGCTCCTACGAGCAGTACTTC
j_call: TRBJ2-3; clone_size: -; d_call: TRBD1; v_call: TRBV7-9; cdr3_aa: CASSFPRTGGDGTDTQYF; cdr3_nt: TGTGCCAGCAGCTTCCCCCGGACAGGGGGCGATGGCACAGATACGCAGTATTTT
j_call: TRBJ1-1; clone_size: -; d_call: -; v_call: TRBV27; cdr3_aa: CASSRGDMNTEAFF; cdr3_nt: TGTGCCAGCAGCAGAGGGGACATGAACACTGAAGCTTTCTTT
j_call: TRBJ2-7; clone_size: -; d_call: -; v_call: TRBV14; cdr3_aa: CYSAQHEQYF; cdr3_nt: TGTTATTCGGCACAGCACGAGCAGTACTTC
j_call: TRBJ1-2; clone_size: -; d_call: -; v_call: TRBV19; cdr3_aa: CASSIAAGYTF; cdr3_nt: TGTGCCAGTAGTATTGCCGCTGGCTACACCTTC
j_call: TRBJ2-3; clone_size: -; d_call: TRBD1; v_call: TRBV6-1; cdr3_aa: CASSERVGQNTDTQYF; cdr3_nt: TGTGCCAGCAGTGAACGGGTGGGACAGAACACAGATACGCAGTATTTT
j_call: TRBJ1-2; clone_size: once; d_call: -; v_call: TRBV23-1; cdr3_aa: CASSRTQPF; cdr3_nt: TGCGCCAGCAGTAGGACGCAACCCTTC
j_call: TRBJ1-1; clone_size: -; d_call: TRBD1; v_call: TRBV19; cdr3_aa: CASSTPGQGAEAFF; cdr3_nt: TGTGCCAGTAGTACACCGGGACAGGGGGCTGAAGCTTTCTTT
j_call: TRBJ2-7; clone_size: -; d_call: TRBD1; v_call: TRBV6-5; cdr3_aa: CASSYSGTGPYEQYF; cdr3_nt: TGTGCCAGCAGTTATTCCGGGACAGGACCCTACGAGCAGTACTTC
j_call: TRBJ2-7; clone_size: -; d_call: TRBD1; v_call: TRBV5-8; cdr3_aa: CASSFSGGKYEQYF; cdr3_nt: TGTGCCAGCAGCTTTTCAGGGGGAAAATACGAGCAGTACTTC
j_call: TRBJ1-1; clone_size: -; d_call: -; v_call: TRBV5-4; cdr3_aa: CASSLGLADTEAFF; cdr3_nt: TGTGCCAGCAGCTTGGGTCTCGCGGACACTGAAGCTTTCTTT
j_call: TRBJ1-2; clone_size: -; d_call: TRBD1; v_call: TRBV7-8; cdr3_aa: CASSFGTGGYYGYTF; cdr3_nt: TGTGCCAGCAGCTTTGGGACAGGGGGCTACTATGGCTACACCTTC
j_call: TRBJ1-6; clone_size: -; d_call: -; v_call: TRBV15; cdr3_aa: CATSRGDSPLHF; cdr3_nt: TGTGCCACCAGCAGAGGGGATTCACCCCTCCACTTT
j_call: TRBJ2-7; clone_size: -; d_call: -; v_call: TRBV7-8; cdr3_aa: CASSLGGAGHPYSYEQYF; cdr3_nt: TGTGCCAGCAGCTTAGGGGGGGCGGGACACCCCTATTCTTACGAGCAGTACTTC
j_call: TRBJ2-7; clone_size: -; d_call: -; v_call: TRBV7-2; cdr3_aa: CASSQYEGSYEQYF; cdr3_nt: TGTGCCAGCAGCCAATACGAAGGTTCCTACGAGCAGTACTTC
j_call: TRBJ2-1; clone_size: -; d_call: -; v_call: TRBV6-6; cdr3_aa: CASSPGVPEQFF; cdr3_nt: TGTGCCAGCAGCCCAGGGGTCCCTGAGCAGTTCTTC
j_call: TRBJ1-1; clone_size: -; d_call: TRBD1; v_call: TRBV18; cdr3_aa: CASSPRTGGSLNTEAFF; cdr3_nt: TGTGCCAGCTCACCACGGACAGGGGGCAGTTTGAACACTGAAGCTTTCTTT
j_call: TRBJ2-7; clone_size: -; d_call: -; v_call: TRBV6-5; cdr3_aa: CASSRTPTYEQYF; cdr3_nt: TGTGCCAGCAGCCGTACACCTACCTACGAGCAGTACTTC
j_call: TRBJ2-5; clone_size: -; d_call: -; v_call: TRBV6-1; cdr3_aa: CASRVRVETQYF; cdr3_nt: TGTGCCAGCAGAGTAAGGGTCGAGACCCAGTACTTC